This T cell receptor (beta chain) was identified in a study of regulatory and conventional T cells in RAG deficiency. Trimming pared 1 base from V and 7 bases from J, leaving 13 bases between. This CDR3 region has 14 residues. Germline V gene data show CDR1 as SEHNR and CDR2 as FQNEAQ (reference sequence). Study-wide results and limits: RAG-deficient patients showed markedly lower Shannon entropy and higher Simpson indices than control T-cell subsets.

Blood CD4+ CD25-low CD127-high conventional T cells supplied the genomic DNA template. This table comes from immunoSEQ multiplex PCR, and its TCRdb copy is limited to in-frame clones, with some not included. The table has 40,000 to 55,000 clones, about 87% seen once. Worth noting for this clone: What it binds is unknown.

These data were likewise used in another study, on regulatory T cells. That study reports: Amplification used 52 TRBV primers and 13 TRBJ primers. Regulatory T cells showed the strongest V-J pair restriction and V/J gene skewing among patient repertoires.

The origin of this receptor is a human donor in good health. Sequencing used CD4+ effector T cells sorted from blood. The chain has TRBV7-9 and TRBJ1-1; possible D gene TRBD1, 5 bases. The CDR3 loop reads CASSLDAGRGEAFF. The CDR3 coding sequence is TGTGCCAGCAGCTTAGACGCAGGGAGAGGTGAAGCTTTCTTT.